The 31 T cell receptor beta chains below come from one sample, sequenced in a study of control samples from healthy donors and cancer patients. TCRdb's table, derived via immunoSEQ multiplex PCR, lists solely in-frame clones and lacks some. Of around 170,000 clones in the sample, approximately 90% were seen once. Material for sequencing was blood. These receptors all come from a woman aged 30 to 39 in good health.

The chain carries TRBV7-9 and TRBJ2-5; D is unresolved. CDR1 and CDR2 (germline): SEHNR, FQNEAQ (reference sequence). The CDR3 contains 14 residues. V shed 1 base and J shed 3 bases, with 9 bases lying between them. The CDR3 reads CASSLERLKETQYF. CDR3 nucleotide sequence: TGTGCCAGCAGCTTAGAAAGGCTGAAAGAGACCCAGTACTTC. Looking up the rest from reference TRBV7-9 and TRBJ2-5 gives the full variable domain: DTGVSQNPRHKITKRGQNVTFRCDPISEHNRLYWYRQTLGQGPEFLTYFQNEAQLEKSRLLSDRFSAERPKGSFSTLEIQRTEQGDSAMYLCASSLERLKETQYFGPGTRLLVL.

As regards this clone: The sample has other DNA sequences that encode this CDR3 too. The chain combines TRBV6-4 with TRBJ2-2; no clear D. Per the germline V gene, CDR1 is MRHNA and CDR2 is SNTAGT. There are 13 residues in the CDR3. The ends were cut back, 4 bases at V and 1 base at J, with 4 bases in the middle. Written as DNA, the CDR3 is TGTGCCAGCAGTGCAGGGAACACCGGGGAGCTGTTTTTT. This sequence encodes CASSAGNTGELFF.

The chain has TRBV29-1 and TRBJ2-5; D tentatively reads TRBD1 or TRBD2 (6 bases each). The V and J ends lost 6 bases and 9 bases respectively, with 14 bases between them. CDR1 and CDR2 from the germline V gene are SQVTM and ANQGSEA. This CDR3 is 11 amino acids long. The CDR3 is CSVSNREAQYF. CDR3 nucleotide sequence: TGCAGCGTCTCGAACAGGGAGGCCCAGTACTTC.

The chain links TRBV24-1 to TRBJ2-2; the match to TRBD2 covers 16 bases. The CDR3 is made up of 17 amino acids. Germline CDR1 KGHDR, CDR2 SFDVKD. V lost 2 bases to trimming and J lost 5 bases; unmatched junction nucleotides: 1. The CDR3, as DNA: TGTGCCACCAGTGATTCGGGACTAGCGGGGGGGACCGGGGAGCTGTTTTTT. It encodes CATSDSGLAGGTGELFF.

This chain links TRBV5-1 with TRBJ1-6; D gene uncertain. CDR1 SGHRS and CDR2 YFSETQ come from the germline V gene. Trimming pared 0 bases from V and 3 bases from J, leaving 10 bases between. The CDR3 spans 16 residues. The CDR3 protein is CASSLAGRSYNSPLHF. CDR3 in DNA: TGCGCCAGCAGCTTGGCCGGACGAAGCTATAATTCACCCCTCCACTTT.

This clone was found once. The rearrangement links TRBV4-1 to TRBJ2-5, with TRBD2 identical over 8 bases. With 0 bases clipped from V and 2 bases from J, the junction kept 8 bases outside the gene matches. From germline, CDR1 is MGHRA and CDR2 YSYEKL. There are 17 residues in the CDR3. The DNA of the CDR3 is TGCGCCAGCAGCCAAGATTCTCTTACTAGCGGTCAAGAGACCCAGTACTTC. Translated, it gives CASSQDSLTSGQETQYF.

The rearrangement joins TRBV21-1 to TRBJ2-1. TRBV21-1 is a recognized pseudogene. The CDR3 sequence is 13 residues long. The CDR3 bases are TGTGCCAGCATCGGGACCTCCTACAATGAGCAGTTCTTC. As protein: CASIGTSYNEQFF.

This chain links TRBV18 with TRBJ1-2, with 9 bases that match TRBD1. The CDR3 has 17 residues. Germline V gene lookup returns CDR1 KGHSH and CDR2 LQKENI. The J segment lost 4 bases and the V segment lost 2 bases, leaving 11 bases of the junction unmatched. In DNA, the CDR3 is TGTGCCAGCTCACCATCCGGACAGGGGCCCTCCGGCTATGGCTACACCTTC. This translates into CASSPSGQGPSGYGYTF.

The chain couples TRBV5-1 to TRBJ2-4; 7 nucleotides match TRBD2. The CDR3 loop spans 14 amino acids. The V gene's germline CDR1 is SGHRS and CDR2 YFSETQ. The V gene end was trimmed by 4 bases and the J gene end by 5 bases; junction bases not matched to a gene: 6. The CDR3 DNA sequence: TGCGCCAGCAGCCCGGGGGGTCAGCAAAACATTCAGTACTTC. It is translated as CASSPGGQQNIQYF.

V and J are TRBV21-1 and TRBJ2-7; the table's D call of TRBD1 was not tested on the DNA. TRBV21-1 is a pseudogene. The length of the CDR3 is 15 residues. CDR3 coding DNA: TGTGCCAGCAGCGAGAGACAGATTTTCTCCTACGAGCAGTACTTC. It translates to CASSERQIFSYEQYF.

The count of this clone is one. The chain joins TRBV15 to TRBJ2-1, with 9 positions matching TRBD1. Germline CDR1 is LNHNV and CDR2 is YYDKDF (reference sequence). Unmatched junction bases numbered 7, after V lost 3 bases and J lost 4 bases. CDR3 length: 16 residues. CDR3 DNA sequence: TGTGCCACCAGCAGCCTGGACAGGGGCCTTTACAATGAGCAGTTCTTC. Its translation: CATSSLDRGLYNEQFF.

This sequence joins TRBV5-1 and TRBJ2-7, with D perhaps given as TRBD1 or TRBD2 (5 bases each). CDR1 SGHRS and CDR2 YFSETQ come from the germline V gene. Trimming shortened V by 0 bases and J by 6 bases, and 16 bases separated the two germline ends. The CDR3 spans 15 residues. The CDR3 coding sequence is TGCGCCAGCAGCTTGGATGGGGGAGAAATACCCGAGCAGTACTTC. Encoded protein: CASSLDGGEIPEQYF. The variable domain in full, with the rest retrieved from reference TRBV5-1 and TRBJ2-7, is KAGVTQTPRYLIKTRGQQVTLSCSPISGHRSVSWYQQTPGQGLQFLFEYFSETQRNKGNFPGRFSGRQFSNSRSEMNVSTLELGDSALYLCASSLDGGEIPEQYFGPGTRLTVT.

This chain connects TRBV19 to TRBJ2-5; TRBD1 aligns across 7 bases. V trimming: 8 bases; J trimming: 4 bases; junction bases outside the gene matches: 16. The CDR3 totals 16 residues. The germline V gene encodes CDR1 LNHDA and CDR2 SQIVND (reference sequence). For the CDR3, the DNA is TGTGCCAGTCAAAACCGGGGACAGCCTGGGGCAGAGACCCAGTACTTC. This sequence encodes CASQNRGQPGAETQYF.

This clone showed up just a few times. The chain joins TRBV2 to TRBJ1-3; tentatively, D is TRBD1 (6 bases). Trimming took 1 base from V and 2 from J, leaving 15 bases between them. This CDR3 comprises 17 residues. CDR1 and CDR2 from the germline V gene are SNHLY and FYNNEI. The CDR3 DNA follows: TGTGCCAGCAGTGAAGAGGCCCTCAGGGGAACTGGAAACACCATATATTTT. This translates into CASSEEALRGTGNTIYF. The whole variable domain, filled in from reference TRBV2 and TRBJ1-3, reads EPEVTQTPSHQVTQMGQEVILRCVPISNHLYFYWYRQILGQKVEFLVSFYNNEISEKSEIFDDQFSVERPDGSNFTLKIRSTKLEDSAMYFCASSEEALRGTGNTIYFGEGSWLTVV.

The V gene is TRBV2, the J gene TRBJ2-1; perhaps D is TRBD1 or TRBD2 (5 bases each). CDR3 length: 16 residues. Looked up from germline, CDR1 is SNHLY and CDR2 is FYNNEI. Deletions cut 4 bases from V and 0 bases from J, with 13 bases between. CDR3 bases: TGTGCCAGCAGTGGGCCGGGACCTGCCTCCTACAATGAGCAGTTCTTC. Its protein is CASSGPGPASYNEQFF.

V gene TRBV19 combines with J gene TRBJ2-1; 9 nucleotides agree with TRBD2. Germline V gene sequence: CDR1 LNHDA, CDR2 SQIVND (reference sequence). The CDR3 is made up of 15 amino acids. V lost 8 bases and J lost 3; bases outside the gene matches: 8. CDR3 nucleotides: TGTGCCAGTGGGCCGACTAGCGGCATCTACAATGAGCAGTTCTTC. Amino acids: CASGPTSGIYNEQFF.

The chain has TRBV2 and TRBJ1-1; 7 nucleotides match TRBD1. Per germline, CDR1 SNHLY and CDR2 FYNNEI. This CDR3 comprises 19 residues. The V segment lost 4 bases and the J segment 0 bases; nucleotides outside the gene matches: 17. The CDR3 sequence is CASSAEASIGTAMNTEAFF. In DNA, the CDR3 is TGTGCCAGCAGTGCAGAAGCTTCAATCGGGACAGCCATGAACACTGAAGCTTTCTTT.

The rearrangement uses TRBV6-2 or TRBV6-3 and TRBJ2-3; a possible D gene is TRBD2 (5 bases). V shed 4 bases and J shed 2 bases, with 13 bases lying between them. In germline, CDR1 is MNHEY, CDR2 SVGEGT. The CDR3 is 15 residues long. The DNA of the CDR3 is TGTGCCAGCAGTTCTTTCACACGGGACACAGATACGCAGTATTTT. Encoded protein: CASSSFTRDTDTQYF.

This chain connects TRBV27 to TRBJ2-1; weak D call: TRBD1 (6 bases). This CDR3 has 16 amino acids. Trimming took 0 bases from V and 5 from J, leaving 14 bases between them. Germline V lookup: CDR1 MNHEY, CDR2 SMNVEV (reference sequence). The DNA of the CDR3 is TGTGCCAGCAGTTTATCGTTGGGGACACAACACAATGAGCAGTTCTTC. As protein: CASSLSLGTQHNEQFF.

The CDR3 sequence: CASSYRHWRQPQHF. CDR3 coding DNA: TGCGCCAGCAGCTACCGGCATTGGCGGCAGCCCCAGCATTTT. The V gene is TRBV23-1, the J gene TRBJ1-5; no clear D. TRBV23-1 is flagged as an ORF with uncertain function. Trimming took off 6 bases at V and 7 bases at J, with 16 bases between the two ends. CDR3 size: 14 residues.

This chain joins TRBV28 and TRBJ1-1, with D perhaps matching TRBD1 (5 bases). Germline CDR1 and CDR2: MDHEN and SYDVKM. V was pared by 5 bases and J by 2 bases, with 12 bases between. This CDR3 is 14 amino acids long. The CDR3 is CASSIRDSNTEAFF. CDR3 nucleotide sequence: TGTGCCAGCAGTATCAGGGATAGCAACACTGAAGCTTTCTTT.

V is TRBV30 and J is TRBJ1-6; the D gene is possibly TRBD1 (5 bases). Germline CDR1 reads GTSNPN; CDR2 reads SVGIG (reference sequence). The V and J ends lost 2 bases and 1 base respectively, with 21 bases between them. CDR3 length equals 19 residues. CDR3 residues: CAWSYRLGEIGSYNSPLHF. The DNA for the CDR3 is TGTGCCTGGAGTTACAGGCTAGGGGAAATAGGGTCCTATAATTCACCCCTCCACTTT.

The chain couples TRBV14 to TRBJ2-1, with D maybe TRBD2 (5 bases). This CDR3 comprises 18 residues. V shed 1 base and J shed 1 base, with 17 bases lying between them. Germline V gene lookup returns CDR1 SGHDN and CDR2 FVKESK. CDR3 loop: CASSQADTRYLSYNEQFF. The CDR3 DNA sequence: TGTGCCAGCAGCCAAGCGGATACTAGGTACCTTTCCTACAATGAGCAGTTCTTC.

CDR3 sequence: CAISEGSGSRDEQFF. The CDR3 DNA sequence: TGTGCCATCAGTGAGGGGAGCGGGAGTAGAGATGAGCAGTTCTTC. V usage is TRBV10-3 and J usage is TRBJ2-1; TRBD2 matches at 8 bases. This CDR3 contains 15 residues. J gave up 8 bases and V 2 bases, and 8 bases lay outside the gene matches. Germline V gene data show CDR1 as ENHRY and CDR2 as SYGVKD.

The J gene is TRBJ2-5, the V gene TRBV29-1, with TRBD2 matching over 11 bases. V lost 4 bases, J lost 4 bases, and 5 bases stayed unmatched. The CDR3 loop spans 14 amino acids. In germline, CDR1 is SQVTM, CDR2 ANQGSEA. In nucleotides, the CDR3 is TGCAGCGTTGTCCTAGCGGGGGGCGTAGAGACCCAGTACTTC. Translated, it gives CSVVLAGGVETQYF.

The chain carries TRBV11-1 and TRBJ2-7; TRBD1 is a possible D gene (6 bases). Per the germline V gene, CDR1 is SGHAT and CDR2 is FQDESV (reference sequence). This CDR3 has 14 amino acids. V lost 4 bases, J lost 6 bases, and 16 bases lay in between. The CDR3 loop reads CASSSRGTKIEQYF. As DNA, the CDR3 is TGTGCCAGCAGCTCGAGGGGGACAAAAATCGAGCAGTACTTC.

The CDR3 region is CASSIEGQGIRKYF. In nucleotides, the CDR3 is TGTGCCAGTAGTATAGAAGGACAGGGGATACGCAAGTATTTT. The V gene is TRBV19, the J gene TRBJ2-3, with 9 bases identical to TRBD1. The germline CDR1 and CDR2 sequences are LNHDA and SQIVND (reference sequence). CDR3 length equals 14 residues. Trimming removed 0 bases from V and 13 bases from J; junction bases left unmatched: 8.

This chain links TRBV28 with TRBJ1-5; D is perhaps TRBD1 (6 bases). Per the germline V gene, CDR1 is MDHEN and CDR2 is SYDVKM. CDR3 length equals 17 residues. The germline V and J ends were trimmed by 4 bases and 5 bases, with 21 bases remaining between them. CDR3 in amino acids: CASSSSGTRGIDQPQHF. DNA of the CDR3: TGTGCCAGCAGTTCTTCCGGGACAAGGGGGATAGATCAGCCCCAGCATTTT.

The rearrangement joins TRBV6-6 to TRBJ2-1, with 8 nucleotides matching TRBD2. Germline CDR1 and CDR2: MNHNY and SVGAGI (reference sequence). V was clipped by 10 bases and J by 4 bases; unmatched bases: 12. The CDR3 extends over 15 amino acids. The CDR3 protein is CATNNLAGGYNEQFF. The CDR3 DNA is TGTGCCACCAATAATCTGGCGGGAGGTTACAATGAGCAGTTCTTC.

The chain combines TRBV5-1 with TRBJ2-3, with 8 bases identical to TRBD1. J gave up 3 bases and V 7 bases, and 10 bases lay outside the gene matches. The CDR3 runs to 15 residues. Germline V CDR1 and CDR2: SGHRS, YFSETQ. CDR3 DNA: TGCGCCAGCTCAGTCAGGGGGCTGAGGACAGATACGCAGTATTTT. It encodes CASSVRGLRTDTQYF. Full variable domain (rest looked up from reference TRBV5-1 and TRBJ2-3): KAGVTQTPRYLIKTRGQQVTLSCSPISGHRSVSWYQQTPGQGLQFLFEYFSETQRNKGNFPGRFSGRQFSNSRSEMNVSTLELGDSALYLCASSVRGLRTDTQYFGPGTRLTVL.

The genes are TRBV9 and TRBJ2-5, with a possible D match to TRBD2 (5 bases). The V gene's germline CDR1 is SGDLS and CDR2 YYNGEE. V shed 0 bases and J shed 2 bases, with 11 bases lying between them. The CDR3 runs to 15 residues. The CDR3 loop reads CASSVGGSGQETQYF. CDR3 nucleotide sequence: TGTGCCAGCAGCGTAGGAGGTTCGGGACAAGAGACCCAGTACTTC.